This T cell receptor beta chain appears in the sequencing data of a study of beta chain features in type 1 diabetes. Study-level information: Patients looked much like healthy donors when it came to age, gender and cell yields. Study-wide findings and caveats: It was possible that PCR favored shorter templates, equally so in patients and controls.

Notes on this clone: Its specificity is unknown.

Expressed TCRB transcripts were sequenced because the isolated RNA had all been reverse transcribed beforehand. Measured with immunoSEQ multiplex PCR; TCRdb has only the in-frame clones, and not every one. In the table there are approximately 150,000 clones, about 10% of which are singletons. CDR3 length equals 15 residues. The V segment lost 4 bases and the J segment 5 bases; nucleotides outside the gene matches: 11. Germline V gene data show CDR1 as SGHRS and CDR2 as YFSETQ. One heparinised blood draw, averaging about 100 mL, came from each donor. Specimen: naive CD4+ T cells from blood. The TCR was taken from a young man in good health. The V call is TRBV5-1, the J call TRBJ2-5, with 7 positions matching TRBD2. The CDR3 is CASSPRGAGLETQYF. The CDR3 DNA is TGCGCCAGCAGCCCCCGGGGAGCGGGGTTGGAGACCCAGTACTTC.